Listed below are T cell receptor beta chains from one sample, sequenced in a study of T cell changes during pregnancy in multiple sclerosis. Sequencing was performed with immunoSEQ multiplex PCR; in TCRdb, only in-frame clones are kept and a portion is missing. The profile shows some 95,000 clones, roughly 92% of them singletons. The sequenced sample was peripheral blood, obtained in the first trimester of pregnancy. All receptors come from a female donor with multiple sclerosis, enrolled in a pregnancy study. CDR3s include the opening cysteine and the closing phenylalanine or tryptophan. D genes are given only for firm matches. A clone size is listed for some rows: how often the clone was seen (once, few, many), or a class if it is expanded.

DNA: TGTGCCTGGAACAGCCAGGGCCCCTATGGCTACACCTTC
CDR3: CAWNSQGPYGYTF
J: TRBJ1-2
size: once
D: -
V: TRBV30

DNA: TGTGCCAGCAGCTCTACTAGCACGCTGTTCTTC
CDR3: CASSSTSTLFF
J: TRBJ2-1
size: -
D: -
V: TRBV7-2

DNA: TGTGCCAGCAGTGACGGCAGGGGTGCAGATACGCAGTATTTT
CDR3: CASSDGRGADTQYF
J: TRBJ2-3
size: -
D: -
V: TRBV6-1

DNA: TGTGCCAGCAGCCTGACAGGGCGACAGCCCCAGCATTTT
CDR3: CASSLTGRQPQHF
J: TRBJ1-5
size: -
D: TRBD1
V: TRBV27

DNA: TGTGCCAGCTCACCACTGGGCCTACAAGAGACCCAGTACTTC
CDR3: CASSPLGLQETQYF
J: TRBJ2-5
size: -
D: -
V: TRBV18

DNA: TGTGCCAGCAGCTTGGGCCCCGTCCCAGATACGCAGTATTTT
CDR3: CASSLGPVPDTQYF
J: TRBJ2-3
size: -
D: -
V: TRBV9

DNA: TGTGCCAGCAGCTCCCTGTGGGAGCTGTTTTTT
CDR3: CASSSLWELFF
J: TRBJ2-2
size: -
D: -
V: TRBV7-9

DNA: TGTGCCAGCAGGGCGGGACAGCGGAACACTGAAGCTTTCTTT
CDR3: CASRAGQRNTEAFF
J: TRBJ1-1
size: -
D: TRBD1
V: TRBV6-6

DNA: TGTGCCCAAGACCGAGTGGGAGGGGGCACTGAAGCTTTCTTT
CDR3: CAQDRVGGGTEAFF
J: TRBJ1-1
size: -
D: -
V: TRBV2

DNA: TGTGCCAGCGCCCGGGGTCGGAACAATCAGCCCCAGCATTTT
CDR3: CASARGRNNQPQHF
J: TRBJ1-5
size: -
D: -
V: TRBV2

DNA: TGTGCCAGCAGCCAAGTGCGGGGGGGCACTGAAGCTTTCTTT
CDR3: CASSQVRGGTEAFF
J: TRBJ1-1
size: -
D: -
V: TRBV14

DNA: TGCGCCAGCAGCTTGGGGAGGAGACTAGCGGGGACTAATGATCAGTTCTTC
CDR3: CASSLGRRLAGTNDQFF
J: TRBJ2-1
size: -
D: TRBD2
V: TRBV5-1

DNA: TGCGCCAGCAGCCAAGACCCACCTCCGGGATCAGCTAACTATGGCTACACCTTC
CDR3: CASSQDPPPGSANYGYTF
J: TRBJ1-2
size: -
D: -
V: TRBV4-3

DNA: TGTGCCAGCAGGGGACAGGGCGCTTTTGGAAACACCATATATTTT
CDR3: CASRGQGAFGNTIYF
J: TRBJ1-3
size: -
D: TRBD1
V: TRBV6-6

DNA: TGTGCCATCAGTGAGTCGAGGCTAGCGGGAGTGGAGACCCAGTACTTC
CDR3: CAISESRLAGVETQYF
J: TRBJ2-5
size: -
D: TRBD2
V: TRBV10-3

DNA: TGTGCCAGCAGTGAATCCACTAGCGGGTTAGCCAAAAACATTCAGTACTTC
CDR3: CASSESTSGLAKNIQYF
J: TRBJ2-4
size: -
D: TRBD2
V: TRBV2

DNA: TGTGCCAGCAAAGAGGGACTAGCGGGAGGAGAGACCCAGTACTTC
CDR3: CASKEGLAGGETQYF
J: TRBJ2-5
size: -
D: TRBD2
V: TRBV7-6

DNA: TGTGCCAGCAGCCCGCTCCGCTGGGGCCTGATCGACACTGAAGCTTTCTTT
CDR3: CASSPLRWGLIDTEAFF
J: TRBJ1-1
size: once
D: -
V: TRBV7-9

DNA: TGTGCCAGCAGCTCGACAGAACCCCGGACTAGCGGCTCCTACAATGAGCAGTTCTTC
CDR3: CASSSTEPRTSGSYNEQFF
J: TRBJ2-1
size: -
D: TRBD2
V: TRBV7-9

DNA: TGTGCCAGCAGCTTAGGGGCGACAGACCCTAACTATGGCTACACCTTC
CDR3: CASSLGATDPNYGYTF
J: TRBJ1-2
size: -
D: -
V: TRBV7-9

DNA: TGTGCCAGCAGCGTAGCTACCGGGGTTAGTGCTGAAGCTTTCTTT
CDR3: CASSVATGVSAEAFF
J: TRBJ1-1
size: few
D: -
V: TRBV9

DNA: TGCAGCGTTGAAGATCGAGCGGGGTACGAGCAGTACTTC
CDR3: CSVEDRAGYEQYF
J: TRBJ2-7
size: -
D: TRBD2
V: TRBV29-1